The 16 T cell receptor beta chains below all came from one sample that was sequenced in a study of blood T cells in healthy people across ages. It was with a sample-barcoded 5' primer and a J-beta primer mix that a second PCR of roughly 7 to 12 cycles was run. A single record per CDR3 protein comes from TCRdb applying MiXCR to the 5' RACE reads. This table holds about 1.4 million distinct CDR3 sequences, approximately 59% found once. Sequencing was carried out using blood. The receptor set was obtained from a man between 18 and 29 years old in good health.

This clonotype turned up a few times. The CDR3 here is CASSYGQRREQYF. The DNA of the CDR3 is TGTGCCAGCAGTTACGGCCAGAGGCGCGAGCAGTACTTC. V gene TRBV6-2 or TRBV6-3 combines with J gene TRBJ2-4; D uncertain. The DNA end is more similar to TRBJ2-7, so the J call may be wrong. The germline V gene encodes CDR1 MNHEY and CDR2 SVGEGT. This CDR3 is 13 amino acids long.

The chain employs TRBV4-1 and TRBJ2-7; D is undetermined. V lost 8 bases and J lost 5, with 22 bases in between. The CDR3 is made up of 15 amino acids. Germline V gene lookup returns CDR1 MGHRA and CDR2 YSYEKL. In DNA, the CDR3 is TGCGCCAGCTCAACCCGCCAGGACGGACGGAACGAGCAGTACTTC. It encodes CASSTRQDGRNEQYF.

The chain carries TRBV5-1 and TRBJ2-1, with D uncertain. CDR3 length equals 14 residues. The germline V gene encodes CDR1 SGHRS and CDR2 YFSETQ. Trimming shortened V by 0 bases and J by 2 bases, and 6 bases separated the two germline ends. The CDR3 DNA reads as TGCGCCAGCAGCTTGGCGGTGGCCTACAATGAGCAGTTCTTC. It specifies CASSLAVAYNEQFF.

This chain links TRBV7-9 with TRBJ1-2; no clear D. Germline V gene sequence: CDR1 SEHNR, CDR2 FQNEAQ (reference sequence). The CDR3 is made up of 15 amino acids. Trimming shortened V by 4 bases and J by 4 bases, and 16 bases separated the two germline ends. DNA of the CDR3: TGTGCCAGCAGCTCTGGACTCTTAGAAGGCTATGGCTACACCTTC. It codes for CASSSGLLEGYGYTF.

The CDR3 nucleotides are TGTGCCAGCCAAAGCGGGAGGGTGACGAATGAGCAGTTCTTC. This encodes CASQSGRVTNEQFF. The gene calls are TRBV25-1 and TRBJ2-1; 10 positions agree with TRBD2. Losses at the gene ends were 8 bases for V and 7 bases for J; bases not matched to a gene: 8. CDR3 length: 14 amino acids. CDR1 and CDR2 from the germline V gene are MGHDK and SYGVNS. Supplemented by reference TRBV25-1 and TRBJ2-1, the full variable domain reads EADIYQTPRYLVIGTGKKITLECSQTMGHDKMYWYQQDPGMELHLIHYSYGVNSTEKGDLSSESTVSRIRTEHFPLTLESARPSHTSQYLCASQSGRVTNEQFFGPGTRLTVL.

The chain couples TRBV4-1 to TRBJ2-4; D unclear. The J call may be mistaken, given a closer DNA end match to TRBJ2-7. Germline CDR1 reads MGHRA; CDR2 reads YSYEKL. The CDR3 runs 13 residues. This chain's CDR3 is CASSQDLRAEQYF. CDR3 sequence (DNA): TGCGCCAGCAGCCAAGATCTCAGAGCCGAGCAGTACTTC.

This sequence joins TRBV20-1 and TRBJ2-4; TRBD1 agrees at 7 bases. The DNA matches TRBJ2-7 better at its end, which makes the J call doubtful. The CDR3 has 13 amino acids. Germline V gene data show CDR1 as DFQATT and CDR2 as SNEGSKA (reference sequence). In nucleotides, the CDR3 is TGCAGTGCGATTGGGGACAGAGTTTACGAGCAGTACTTC. Its translation is CSAIGDRVYEQYF.

Points on this clonotype: An end of the junction differs from the germline gene, which may be a read error. The V and J genes are TRBV6-6 and TRBJ1-2; 7 bases are shared with TRBD1. Germline CDR1 MNHNY, CDR2 SVGAGI (reference sequence). The CDR3 loop spans 15 amino acids. The CDR3 protein is CANSYGTGQVGGYTF. CDR3 sequence (DNA): TGTGCCAACAGTTACGGGACCGGACAGGTCGGGGGCTACACCTTC.

This clonotype showed up just a few times. V is TRBV29-1 and J is TRBJ2-5, with 7 bases lining up with TRBD1. CDR1 and CDR2 from the germline V gene are SQVTM and ANQGSEA. The trim removed 6 bases at V and 3 bases at J, leaving 4 bases unmatched. The CDR3 runs 12 residues. CDR3 in amino acids: CSVRGQEETQYF. The CDR3 DNA follows: TGCAGCGTCCGCGGACAGGAAGAGACCCAGTACTTC.

The rearrangement links TRBV12-3 or TRBV12-4 to TRBJ1-2; 10 nucleotides align to TRBD1. The CDR3 is 16 amino acids. Unmatched junction bases numbered 11, after V lost 5 bases and J lost 5 bases. The CDR3 bases are TGTGCCAGCAGTAGACCGGGGACAGGGGATTCTTATGGCTACACCTTC. It specifies CASSRPGTGDSYGYTF.

V and J are TRBV7-9 and TRBJ1-5, with D unresolved. CDR1 is SEHNR and CDR2 is FQNEAQ in the germline V gene (reference sequence). The CDR3 has 12 amino acids. V lost 5 bases and J 6 bases, leaving 8 bases between the germline ends. The CDR3 sequence is CASSAVGQPQHF. Written as DNA, the CDR3 is TGTGCCAGCAGCGCGGTGGGTCAGCCCCAGCATTTT. Complete variable domain (other parts from reference TRBV7-9 and TRBJ1-5): DTGVSQNPRHKITKRGQNVTFRCDPISEHNRLYWYRQTLGQGPEFLTYFQNEAQLEKSRLLSDRFSAERPKGSFSTLEIQRTEQGDSAMYLCASSAVGQPQHFGDGTRLSIL.

The chain joins TRBV30 to TRBJ1-6; D remains ambiguous. The germline V and J ends were trimmed by 4 bases and 7 bases, with 8 bases remaining between them. The CDR3 sequence is 12 residues long. CDR1 and CDR2 (germline): GTSNPN, SVGIG (reference sequence). CDR3: CAWIPGNSPLHF. The CDR3 DNA reads as TGTGCCTGGATACCGGGGAATTCACCCCTCCACTTT. Complete variable domain (other parts from reference TRBV30 and TRBJ1-6): SQTIHQWPATLVQPVGSPLSLECTVEGTSNPNLYWYRQAAGRGLQLLFYSVGIGQISSEVPQNLSASRPQDRQFILSSKKLLLSDSGFYLCAWIPGNSPLHFGNGTRLTVT.

This clonotype was counted many times. V gene TRBV5-1 combines with J gene TRBJ2-3; TRBD2 matches at 13 bases. The length of the CDR3 is 16 residues. The V segment lost 1 base and the J segment 3 bases; nucleotides outside the gene matches: 2. CDR1 and CDR2 (germline): SGHRS, YFSETQ. CDR3 region: CASSLRTSGSTDTQYF. The DNA for the CDR3 is TGCGCCAGCAGCTTGCGGACTAGCGGGAGTACAGATACGCAGTATTTT.

The rearrangement joins TRBV29-1 to TRBJ1-1; 8 positions match TRBD1. Germline lookup yields CDR1 SQVTM and CDR2 ANQGSEA. The CDR3 contains 12 residues. The trim removed 6 bases at V and 4 bases at J, leaving 4 bases unmatched. The CDR3 region is CSVTGGVTEAFF. The CDR3 region has the DNA TGCAGCGTCACAGGGGGGGTCACTGAAGCTTTCTTT.

In this sample, this clonotype turned up a few times. The chain carries TRBV14 and TRBJ2-3; no reliable D call. Germline V CDR1 and CDR2: SGHDN, FVKESK. This CDR3 region has 13 residues. With 0 bases removed from V and 11 bases from J, the gap between germline ends came to 12 bases. CDR3 in DNA: TGTGCCAGCAGCCAAGATTGGGGTCCCGGGCAGTATTTT. As protein: CASSQDWGPGQYF.

This chain connects TRBV4-1 to TRBJ2-3; 8 bases match TRBD2. There are 18 residues in the CDR3. The germline V gene has CDR1 MGHRA and CDR2 YSYEKL. The V segment lost 3 bases and the J segment 1 base; nucleotides outside the gene matches: 12. The CDR3 bases are TGCGCCAGCAGCCAGTTGGGGCCTAGCGGGCGACGCACAGATACGCAGTATTTT. Translating it yields CASSQLGPSGRRTDTQYF.